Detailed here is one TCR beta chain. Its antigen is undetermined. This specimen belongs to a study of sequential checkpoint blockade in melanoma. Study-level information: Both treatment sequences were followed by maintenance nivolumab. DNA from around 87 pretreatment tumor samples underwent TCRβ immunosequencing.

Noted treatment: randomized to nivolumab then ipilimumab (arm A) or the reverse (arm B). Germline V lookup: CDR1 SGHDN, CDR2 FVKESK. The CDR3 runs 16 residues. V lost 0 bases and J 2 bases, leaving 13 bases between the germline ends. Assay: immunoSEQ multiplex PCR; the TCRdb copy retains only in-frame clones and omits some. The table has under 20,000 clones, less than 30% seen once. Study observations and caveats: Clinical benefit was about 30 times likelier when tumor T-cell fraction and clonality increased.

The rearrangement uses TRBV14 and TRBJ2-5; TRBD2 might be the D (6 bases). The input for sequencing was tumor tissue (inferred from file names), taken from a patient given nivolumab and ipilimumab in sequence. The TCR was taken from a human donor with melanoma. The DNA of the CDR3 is TGTGCCAGCAGCCAAGATTCCGGGCGGGGACAAGAGACCCAGTACTTC. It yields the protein CASSQDSGRGQETQYF.